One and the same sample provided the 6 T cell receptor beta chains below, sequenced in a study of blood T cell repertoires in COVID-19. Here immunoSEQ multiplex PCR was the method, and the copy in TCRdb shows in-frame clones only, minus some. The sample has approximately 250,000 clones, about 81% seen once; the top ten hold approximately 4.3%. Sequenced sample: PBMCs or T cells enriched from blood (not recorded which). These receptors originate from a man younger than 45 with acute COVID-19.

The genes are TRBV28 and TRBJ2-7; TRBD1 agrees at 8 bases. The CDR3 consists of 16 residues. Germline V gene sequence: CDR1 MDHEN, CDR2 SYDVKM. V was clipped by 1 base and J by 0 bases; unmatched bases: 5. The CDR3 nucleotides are TGTGCCAGCAGTTTATCTTACAGGGGGTCCTCCTACGAGCAGTACGTC. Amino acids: CASSLSYRGSSYEQYV.

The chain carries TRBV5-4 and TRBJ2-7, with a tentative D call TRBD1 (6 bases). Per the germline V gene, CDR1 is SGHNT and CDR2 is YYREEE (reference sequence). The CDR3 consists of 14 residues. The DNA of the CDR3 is TGTGCCAGCAGCACCGGGACATTCTCCAACGAGCAGTACGTC. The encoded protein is CASSTGTFSNEQYV.

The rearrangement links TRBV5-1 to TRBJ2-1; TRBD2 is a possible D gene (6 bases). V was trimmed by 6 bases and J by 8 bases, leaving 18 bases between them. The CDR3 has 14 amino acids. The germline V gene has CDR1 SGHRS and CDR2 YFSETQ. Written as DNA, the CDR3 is TGCGCCAGCACGGAGGGACTGAATCTGGATGAGCAGTTCTTC. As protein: CASTEGLNLDEQFF.

The CDR3 protein is CASSSQLNQPQHF. The CDR3 nucleotides read TGTGCCAGCAGTTCTCAACTAAATCAGCCCCAGCATTTT. The rearrangement uses TRBV6-5 and TRBJ1-5; D is undetermined. V lost 4 bases and J lost 4, with 8 bases in between. The germline V gene has CDR1 MNHEY and CDR2 SVGAGI. This CDR3 contains 13 residues.

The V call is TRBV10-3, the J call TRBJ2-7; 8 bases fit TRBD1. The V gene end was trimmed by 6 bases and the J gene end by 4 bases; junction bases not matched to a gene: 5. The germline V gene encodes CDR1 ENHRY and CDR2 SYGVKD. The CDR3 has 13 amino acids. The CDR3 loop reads CAISPGQGYEQYV. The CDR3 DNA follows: TGTGCCATCAGCCCAGGACAGGGTTACGAGCAGTACGTC.

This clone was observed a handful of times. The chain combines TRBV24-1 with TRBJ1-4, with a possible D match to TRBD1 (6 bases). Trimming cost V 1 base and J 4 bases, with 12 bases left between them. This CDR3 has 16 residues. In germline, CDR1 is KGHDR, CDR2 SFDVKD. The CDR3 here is CATSDLAGEGNEKLFF. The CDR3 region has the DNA TGTGCCACCAGTGATTTAGCAGGGGAAGGTAATGAAAAACTGTTTTTT.